This T cell receptor beta chain was documented in a study of Ad26.COV2.S vaccination and SARS-CoV-2 variants. On the study more broadly: Ad26.COV2.S shots went into the muscle once or twice, 56 days apart.

The V gene's germline CDR1 is MDHEN and CDR2 SYDVKM. V shed 2 bases and J 10 bases; nucleotides not matched to a gene: 7. CDR3 length: 14 residues. TCRdb keeps only in-frame clones here, not all; method: immunoSEQ multiplex PCR. The data hold fewer than 500,000 clones, with 90% observed a single time. Study results and caveats: Recipients given vaccine exceeded placebo recipients in spike-specific TCR breadth. Substantial post-vaccination breadth of spike-specific CD8+ and CD4+ T cell responses was reported. Similar non-spike TCR breadth was observed in recipients of vaccine and of placebo.

Treatment given: some 20 received Ad26.COV2.S at low or high dose, single or two shots; several received placebo; per-sample allocation not given. Sampling occurred on day 63 after the first vaccine or placebo injection. Comments on this clone: Its antigen remains unidentified.

V usage is TRBV28 and J usage is TRBJ2-5, with TRBD2 matching 10 bases. The TCR originated in a person between 18 and 65 years old who received the Ad26.COV2.S COVID-19 vaccine or a placebo. The sequences come from peripheral blood, collected in a trial of Ad26.COV2.S vaccine versus placebo. CDR3 nucleotide sequence: TGTGCCAGCAGTTTAGGAGCGGGAGGGCAGCTCCAGTACTTC. It specifies CASSLGAGGQLQYF.